The next 19 T cell receptor beta chains were all read from a single sample in a study of CD8 T cells in Susac syndrome. RNA, at about 0.45 to 1 ug, was reverse transcribed with random hexamers. TCRdb re-called the immunoSEQ multiplex PCR reads with MiXCR, one entry per CDR3 protein. This sample has approximately 120,000 distinct CDR3 sequences, with about 93% found just once. Sequencing used CD4+ T cells from PBMCs. All receptors derive from a human donor in good health.

The chain carries TRBV4-2 and TRBJ2-3; 10 positions agree with TRBD2. V was pared by 4 bases and J by 2 bases, with 6 bases of the junction left unmatched. The CDR3 is made up of 16 amino acids. Germline V CDR1 and CDR2: LGHNA, YNFKEQ. CDR3 DNA sequence: TGTGCCAGCAGCCGTTCTAGCGGGAGCCCCACAGATACGCAGTATTTT. It encodes CASSRSSGSPTDTQYF.

The chain links TRBV6-2 or TRBV6-3 to TRBJ1-5; D gene uncertain. The CDR3 totals 14 residues. The V end was cut by 2 bases, the J end by 2 bases, with 7 bases between. The germline CDR1 and CDR2 sequences are MNHEY and SVGEGT. CDR3 bases: TGTGCCAGCAGTTACGGCGGGGGCAATCAGCCCCAGCATTTT. This sequence encodes CASSYGGGNQPQHF.

The gene calls are TRBV7-9 and TRBJ2-3, with D perhaps assigned TRBD1 or TRBD2 (5 bases each). Trimming removed 3 bases from V and 2 bases from J, with 18 bases in between. Looked up from germline, CDR1 is SEHNR and CDR2 is FQNEAQ (reference sequence). This CDR3 has 17 amino acids. The CDR3 reads CASSFMFRGTYTDTQYF. CDR3 in DNA: TGTGCCAGCAGCTTTATGTTCAGAGGGACCTACACAGATACGCAGTATTTT.

This sequence joins TRBV6-2 or TRBV6-3 and TRBJ2-1; D gene unclear. Germline assignment: CDR1 MNHEY and CDR2 SVGEGT. The CDR3 is 12 residues long. V was shortened by 10 bases and J by 4 bases, with 11 bases between the two germline ends. CDR3 region: CATSTTYNEQFF. For the CDR3, the DNA is TGTGCCACCTCGACCACTTACAATGAGCAGTTCTTC.

The chain recombines TRBV12-3 or TRBV12-4 with TRBJ1-1; no definite D call. This CDR3 spans 20 amino acids. Deletions cut 4 bases from V and 4 bases from J, with 31 bases between. The CDR3 loop is CASSWISRTSINRVATEAFF. The CDR3 DNA is TGTGCCAGCAGTTGGATCTCTCGGACCTCTATAAATAGGGTCGCCACTGAAGCTTTCTTT.

The CDR3 DNA reads as TGTGCCAGCAGCACCCTCACAGGGCAATCCCACGAGCAGTACTTC. It translates to CASSTLTGQSHEQYF. The gene calls are TRBV13 and TRBJ2-7; the D gene is possibly TRBD1 (6 bases). V shed 5 bases and J shed 5 bases, with 19 bases lying between them. Germline loops: CDR1 PRHDT, CDR2 FYEKMQ (reference sequence). The CDR3 length is 15 residues.

The chain joins TRBV15 to TRBJ2-1; TRBD2 agrees at 7 bases. CDR1 LNHNV and CDR2 YYDKDF come from the germline V gene (reference sequence). The trim removed 8 bases at V and 0 bases at J, leaving 4 bases unmatched. This CDR3 is built from 14 residues. CDR3 DNA sequence: TGTGCCACCGGGCGGGAGAGCTCCTACAATGAGCAGTTCTTC. Residues: CATGRESSYNEQFF.

The V gene is TRBV2, the J gene TRBJ2-1; no definite D call. V was shortened by 6 bases and J by 6 bases, with 15 bases between the two germline ends. The CDR3 length is 14 residues. CDR1 SNHLY and CDR2 FYNNEI come from the germline V gene. For the CDR3, the DNA is TGTGCCAGCAGGGATTTCGCTCGGGTCAATGAGCAGTTCTTC. Translated, it gives CASRDFARVNEQFF.

The chain is built from TRBV2 and TRBJ2-5, with 12 bases fitting TRBD2. The V segment lost 0 bases and the J segment 4 bases; nucleotides outside the gene matches: 3. Germline values: CDR1 SNHLY, CDR2 FYNNEI. This CDR3 is 16 amino acids long. Here the CDR3 DNA reads TGTGCCAGCAGTGAAGCCCCGGGACTAGCGGGAGAGACCCAGTACTTC. Amino acid sequence: CASSEAPGLAGETQYF.

This chain uses TRBV2 with TRBJ2-5, with 7 bases that match TRBD2. Germline V gene sequence: CDR1 SNHLY, CDR2 FYNNEI. This CDR3 region has 14 residues. V lost 8 bases to trimming and J lost 7 bases; unmatched junction nucleotides: 13. The CDR3: CASGGDEGSTTQYF. CDR3 sequence (DNA): TGTGCCAGCGGGGGGGATGAAGGTTCGACGACCCAGTACTTC.

This clonotype has more than one count but fewer than ten. In DNA, the CDR3 is TGTGCCAGCAGCCCTGGGGGACGGTACGAGCAGTACTTC. This translates into CASSPGGRYEQYF. The V gene is TRBV7-2, the J gene TRBJ2-7; D might be TRBD1 or TRBD2, each matching 5 bases. Trimming removed 5 bases at V and 4 bases at J, with 12 bases between. CDR1 and CDR2 from the germline V gene are SGHTA and FQGNSA. This CDR3 has 13 amino acids.

The V call is TRBV5-1, the J call TRBJ2-7; 7 nucleotides match TRBD2. This CDR3 is built from 16 residues. The junction had 12 bases not matched to a gene; V was cut back by 3 bases and J by 3 bases. Germline assignment: CDR1 SGHRS and CDR2 YFSETQ. CDR3 protein: CASSSTGGSSYYEQYF. The CDR3 DNA follows: TGCGCCAGCAGCTCAACGGGAGGATCCTCTTACTACGAGCAGTACTTC.

DNA of the CDR3: TGTGCCAGCAGTCTAGACAGGGGGGACACTGAAGCTTTCTTT. Translating it yields CASSLDRGDTEAFF. The V gene is TRBV2, the J gene TRBJ1-1, with 9 bases identical to TRBD1. The CDR3 length is 14 residues. Germline V lookup: CDR1 SNHLY, CDR2 FYNNEI. J lost 3 bases, V lost 5 bases, and 4 bases had no gene match.

V gene TRBV20-1 combines with J gene TRBJ2-5; D is uncertain. V was cut by 4 bases and J by 4 bases, with 16 bases left in between. The CDR3 spans 14 residues. Germline CDR1 DFQATT, CDR2 SNEGSKA (reference sequence). The CDR3: CSANIGDFRETQYF. CDR3 DNA sequence: TGCAGTGCTAATATCGGAGATTTCCGAGAGACCCAGTACTTC.

Here the CDR3 reads CASSRPGLASADTQYF. Here the CDR3 DNA reads TGCGCCAGCAGCCGACCGGGACTAGCAAGCGCAGATACGCAGTATTTT. The chain is built from TRBV4-1 and TRBJ2-3; 9 positions match TRBD2. The ends lost 4 bases at V and 4 bases at J; junction bases unmatched: 9. In germline, CDR1 is MGHRA, CDR2 YSYEKL. This CDR3 has 16 amino acids.

This clonotype is a singleton in its sample. The chain is built from TRBV16 and TRBJ2-1; 7 bases match TRBD1. Per germline, CDR1 KGHSY and CDR2 FQNENV. The junction had 4 bases not matched to a gene; V was cut back by 4 bases and J by 4 bases. The CDR3 is made up of 14 amino acids. The CDR3 loop reads CASSRQQGYNEQFF. The CDR3 nucleotides read TGTGCCAGCAGCCGCCAACAGGGGTACAATGAGCAGTTCTTC. The full variable domain, completed using reference TRBV16 and TRBJ2-1, is GEEVAQTPKHLVRGEGQKAKLYCAPIKGHSYVFWYQQVLKNEFKFLISFQNENVFDETGMPKERFSAKCLPNSPCSLEIQATKLEDSAVYFCASSRQQGYNEQFFGPGTRLTVL.

The rearrangement links TRBV29-1 to TRBJ2-5, with 8 nucleotides matching TRBD1. Germline V lookup: CDR1 SQVTM, CDR2 ANQGSEA. V trimming: 5 bases; J trimming: 6 bases; junction bases outside the gene matches: 8. The length of the CDR3 is 13 residues. CDR3 residues: CSVSGQGEKTQYF. CDR3 nucleotide sequence: TGCAGCGTTTCCGGACAGGGTGAGAAGACCCAGTACTTC.

The chain carries TRBV6-1 and TRBJ2-5, with 8 bases that match TRBD1. This CDR3 comprises 16 residues. With V trimmed by 7 bases and J by 5 bases, 15 bases remained unmatched. CDR1 and CDR2 from the germline V gene are MNHNS and SASEGT. The CDR3 spells CASTLRVDRAAETQYF. The CDR3 nucleotides read TGTGCCAGCACCCTAAGAGTGGACAGGGCAGCGGAGACCCAGTACTTC.

This sequence joins TRBV5-1 and TRBJ1-1; TRBD1 agrees at 8 bases. Germline CDR1 and CDR2: SGHRS and YFSETQ. This CDR3 is 15 amino acids long. V dropped 5 bases and J dropped 3; count of bases not matched to a gene: 9. CDR3 protein: CASRPGGDWDTEAFF. The CDR3 nucleotides read TGCGCCAGCAGACCAGGGGGCGATTGGGACACTGAAGCTTTCTTT.